This TCR beta chain was captured by sequencing in a study of blood T cell repertoires in COVID-19. About the research overall: Samples representing acute and convalescent COVID-19 were sourced from the United States, Italy and Spain. From T cells, B-cell-depleted T cells, or PBMCs came the material, which was cDNA or gDNA.

The CDR3 loop spans 16 amino acids. Per the germline V gene, CDR1 is MNHEY and CDR2 is SVGEGT. Trimming cost V 5 bases and J 7 bases; bases outside gene matches: 13. This clone was found once. In the original workflow: Amplified reference gene primers provided the basis for estimating nucleated cell counts. Sequencing was performed with immunoSEQ multiplex PCR; in TCRdb, only in-frame clones are kept and a portion is missing. D and trimming were read from the DNA, whereas the V and J calls and clone size are those reported in that table. In the table there are tens of thousands of clones, 70% to 85% of which are singletons.

The chain recombines TRBV6-2 or TRBV6-3 with TRBJ2-7; TRBD1 aligns across 11 bases. The clonotype comes from a woman aged 50 to 60 with acute or convalescent COVID-19. Sequencing was carried out using peripheral blood. The CDR3 DNA sequence: TGTGCCAGCAGTCTAGAGGGACAGGGGGTGCCTCGGGAGCAGTACTTC. As protein: CASSLEGQGVPREQYF.